This is a list of T cell receptor beta chains from one sample in a study of shared clonotypes between healthy human individuals. Produced via immunoSEQ multiplex PCR; TCRdb's table is partial and in-frame only. The sample gives 2 million to 2.5 million clones, roughly 92% of which show up once; around 0.4% is in the top ten. Material: naive CD4+ T cells from PBMCs. These TCRs come from a man aged 18 to 29 in good health. Some clones in this sample may be carry-over from other donors' samples. Both conserved end residues are part of each CDR3. D genes are given only for firm matches. Clone size is given for some rows only: seen once, a few or many times, or a class if the clone is expanded.

j_call,d_call,clone_size,v_call,cdr3_nt,cdr3_aa
TRBJ1-2,NA,NA,TRBV30,TGTGCCTGGAGTTTGGGACTCGACTATGGCTACACCTTC,CAWSLGLDYGYTF
TRBJ2-7,TRBD2,NA,TRBV5-5,TGTGCCAGCAGCTTGTTGTCAGGGACTATGTGGGACTTC,CASSLLSGTMWDF
TRBJ1-2,NA,NA,TRBV29-1,TGCAGCGTTGTGACAAACTATGGCTACACCTTC,CSVVTNYGYTF
TRBJ1-2,TRBD1,NA,TRBV19,TGTGCCACCCGCCGGGACAGGGCCCCTAACTATGGCTACACCTTC,CATRRDRAPNYGYTF
TRBJ2-1,NA,NA,TRBV5-5,TGTGCCAGCAGCTTGGTTGGATCCTACAATGAGCAGTTCTTC,CASSLVGSYNEQFF
TRBJ2-6,TRBD1,once,TRBV6-6,TGTGCCAGCGACCCCCAGGGGGCGCCCGGGGCCAACGTCCTGACTTTC,CASDPQGAPGANVLTF
TRBJ1-2,NA,once,TRBV7-2,TGTGCCAGCAGCTTAGAACCAGGTGGTGGCTACACCTTC,CASSLEPGGGYTF
TRBJ1-2,TRBD1,NA,TRBV28,TGTGCCAGCAGGACAGGGGGCGATGGAACGCGAGGCTACACCTTC,CASRTGGDGTRGYTF
TRBJ2-5,TRBD2,NA,TRBV5-1,TGCGCCAGCAGCATAACTAGCGTACAAGAGACCCAGTACTTC,CASSITSVQETQYF
TRBJ2-7,NA,NA,TRBV7-3,TGTGCCAGCAGCTTAAATCCCCTGGACGAGCAGTACTTC,CASSLNPLDEQYF
TRBJ2-7,NA,NA,TRBV2,TGTGCCAGCAGCTTAGGTGGACAGTTGAACTACGAGCAGTACTTC,CASSLGGQLNYEQYF
TRBJ1-2,TRBD1,NA,TRBV6-5,TGTGCCAGCAGTTACGGCAGGGGGGATGGCTACACCTTC,CASSYGRGDGYTF
TRBJ1-3,NA,few,TRBV7-9,TGTGCCAGCAACCGGGGTACTGGAAACACCATATATTTT,CASNRGTGNTIYF
TRBJ1-3,NA,NA,TRBV11-2,TGTGCCAGCAGCTTATATGAGGTCCGCTCTGGAAACACCATATATTTT,CASSLYEVRSGNTIYF
TRBJ2-2,TRBD2,NA,TRBV9,TGTGCCAGCAGCGTAGAGTCTAGCGGGATTGGCGGGGAGCTGTTTTTT,CASSVESSGIGGELFF
TRBJ2-2,NA,NA,TRBV5-4,TGTGCCAGCACCCTTGGTGGACTCTCCGGGGAGCTGTTTTTT,CASTLGGLSGELFF
TRBJ1-1,TRBD1,NA,TRBV6-5,TGTGCCAGCAGCCAACCGGGACAGAAAGCTTTCTTT,CASSQPGQKAFF
TRBJ1-1,NA,NA,TRBV27,TGTGCCAGCAGTTTACTCCCCAGGGGAGCCACTGAAGCTTTCTTT,CASSLLPRGATEAFF
TRBJ2-1,NA,NA,TRBV12-5,TGTGCTAGTGGTCTCGGACTACCTGGCTACAATGAGCAGTTCTTC,CASGLGLPGYNEQFF
TRBJ2-6,NA,NA,TRBV5-1,TGCGCCAGCAGCTTGATTGTGGGGATTGGGGCCAACGTCCTGACTTTC,CASSLIVGIGANVLTF
TRBJ1-1,NA,NA,TRBV27,TGTGCCAGCAGTATCCAAGGGAGGATGAACACTGAAGCTTTCTTT,CASSIQGRMNTEAFF
TRBJ2-3,TRBD1,NA,TRBV13,TGTGCCAGCAGCCTGGACAGGAACACAGATACGCAGTATTTT,CASSLDRNTDTQYF
TRBJ2-3,NA,NA,TRBV7-9,TGTGCCAGCAGCCTGGTAGGGAGCACAGATACGCAGTATTTT,CASSLVGSTDTQYF
TRBJ2-3,TRBD2,NA,TRBV10-3,TGTGCCATCAGTGATAGGACTAGCGGGAATCGCAGAGCCACAGATACGCAGTATTTT,CAISDRTSGNRRATDTQYF
TRBJ1-5,NA,NA,TRBV15,TGTGCCACCAGCAGAAGCAGTTACAATCAGCCCCAGCATTTT,CATSRSSYNQPQHF
TRBJ2-3,TRBD2,NA,TRBV7-3,TGTGCCAGCAGCGGAAGCGGGAGGGGCACAGATACGCAGTATTTT,CASSGSGRGTDTQYF
TRBJ2-7,NA,NA,TRBV28,TGTGCCAGCAGTTTATGGTCGGAATCCTACGAGCAGTACTTC,CASSLWSESYEQYF
TRBJ2-5,TRBD1,NA,TRBV28,TGTGCCAGCGGCCAAACAGGGGTAGAGACCCAGTACTTC,CASGQTGVETQYF